Listed below are T cell receptor beta chains from one sample, sequenced in a study of shared clonotypes between healthy human individuals. Only in-frame clones appear in the TCRdb table, and some are missing; sequencing was by immunoSEQ multiplex PCR. In the table there are 2.3 million or so clones, more than 85% of which are singletons. Sample: naive CD4+ T cells from PBMCs. All receptors come from a man between 18 and 35 years old in good health. Some clones in this sample may be carry-over from other donors' samples. CDR3s include the opening cysteine and the closing phenylalanine or tryptophan. Each record gives: J gene, D gene, V gene, CDR3 length, clone size, CDR3 DNA, CDR3 protein. A D gene is named only where the DNA matches it firmly. Clone size is shown for a subset of rows, as once, few, many or a class of expanded clone.

TRBJ1-4 NA TRBV28 16 NA TGTGCCAGCAAGCACTGGGGGGCCGGTAGGAATGAAAAACTGTTTTTT CASKHWGAGRNEKLFF
TRBJ2-2 NA TRBV25-1 18 NA TGTGCCAGCAGTGAATATGGGGGTCGAGGCGCGAACACCGGGGAGCTGTTTTTT CASSEYGGRGANTGELFF
TRBJ2-7 TRBD2 TRBV11-1 15 NA TGTGCCAGCAGCCCTGCTAGCGGGAGTTCCTACGAGCAGTACTTC CASSPASGSSYEQYF
TRBJ2-5 TRBD1 TRBV11-3 15 NA TGTGCCAGCAGCCGGACAGGGGGCGGTAGGGAGACCCAGTACTTC CASSRTGGGRETQYF
TRBJ1-4 NA TRBV18 13 once TGTGCCAGCTCCAAACTTACTGGTGAAAAACTGTTTTTT CASSKLTGEKLFF
TRBJ1-3 NA TRBV11-2 12 NA TGTGCCAGCAGCCAGGGTTTCAACACCATATATTTT CASSQGFNTIYF
TRBJ2-3 NA TRBV28 12 NA TGTGCCAGCAGTTCCAGAACAGATACGCAGTATTTT CASSSRTDTQYF
TRBJ1-5 NA TRBV10-3 15 NA TGTGCCATCAGTGACCCGGGGGGAATGGAACAGCCCCAGCATTTT CAISDPGGMEQPQHF
TRBJ2-7 NA TRBV5-1 12 NA TGCGCCAGCAGCTTGGAAGGGGGCGAGCAGTACTTC CASSLEGGEQYF
TRBJ2-5 NA TRBV6-6 15 NA TGTGCCAGCAGGGAACGGGGAGTTCGGCAAGAGACCCAGTACTTC CASRERGVRQETQYF
TRBJ2-1 TRBD1 TRBV27 15 NA TGTGCCAGCAGTCGAGGGGGCAGATATTACAATGAGCAGTTCTTC CASSRGGRYYNEQFF
TRBJ2-1 TRBD1 TRBV10-3 15 NA TGTGCCACCCTGGGACAGCCCAGCTCCTACAATGAGCAGTTCTTC CATLGQPSSYNEQFF
TRBJ2-3 NA TRBV6-4 15 NA TGTGCCAGCAGTGAACAAGCTTTGAGCACAGATACGCAGTATTTT CASSEQALSTDTQYF
TRBJ1-2 TRBD1 TRBV7-9 15 NA TGTGCCAGCAGCTTACCGGGACAGGTTGTAGGTGGCTACACCTTC CASSLPGQVVGGYTF
TRBJ1-1 NA TRBV6-4 13 NA TGTGCCAGCAGGATTAATCTGAACACTGAAGCTTTCTTT CASRINLNTEAFF
TRBJ2-7 NA TRBV15 15 NA TGTGCCACCAGCAGAAGGGGACGGACGCTCTACGAGCAGTACTTC CATSRRGRTLYEQYF
TRBJ2-7 NA TRBV6-6 16 NA TGTGCCAGCAGTTACTCGATTAGGGGCGGTGACTACGAGCAGTACTTC CASSYSIRGGDYEQYF
TRBJ2-3 TRBD2 TRBV5-8 19 NA TGTGCCAGCAGCTTGGATGGGCTAGCGGGAGGTAGTGGCACAGATACGCAGTATTTT CASSLDGLAGGSGTDTQYF
TRBJ2-2 NA TRBV5-1 18 NA TGCGCCAGCAGTTTTCCCAAGGAGTCCGGCATCCCTACCGGGGAGCTGTTTTTT CASSFPKESGIPTGELFF
TRBJ2-1 NA TRBV6-1 14 NA TGTGCCAGCGTGATGTGGGGTAGTAACGATGAGCAGTTCTTC CASVMWGSNDEQFF
TRBJ2-2 NA TRBV7-2 14 NA TGTGCCAGCAGCTTACTGAAGAACACCGGGGAGCTGTTTTTT CASSLLKNTGELFF
TRBJ1-2 TRBD1 TRBV6-1 15 NA TGTGCCAGCAGTGAACCCGGGACAGGCTACTATGGCTACACCTTC CASSEPGTGYYGYTF
TRBJ1-2 NA TRBV6-1 13 NA TGTGCCAGCAGTGAATTGGAGGGGCGCGGCTACACCTTC CASSELEGRGYTF
TRBJ2-5 NA TRBV28 13 NA TGTGCCAGCAGTTTATCCGAGGAAGAGACCCAGTACTTC CASSLSEEETQYF
TRBJ1-1 NA TRBV6-5 14 NA TGTGCCAGCAGTTTACAGGGTCTGGGCACTGAAGCTTTCTTT CASSLQGLGTEAFF
TRBJ1-1 NA TRBV6-1 13 NA TGTGCCAGCAGCCCAAGACAGGTTGCATCCGCTTTCTTT CASSPRQVASAFF
TRBJ1-1 NA TRBV5-5 11 NA TGTGCCAGCAGCTTGGGTATTGAAGCTTTCTTT CASSLGIEAFF
TRBJ2-1 TRBD2 TRBV5-1 15 once TGCGCCAGCAGCGGGACTAGCGGGGTCTACAATGAGCAGTTCTTC CASSGTSGVYNEQFF
TRBJ2-3 NA TRBV14 12 NA TGTGCCAGCAGCCCCCTGGGGGATACGCAGTATTTT CASSPLGDTQYF
TRBJ2-5 NA TRBV5-6 14 NA TGTGCCAGCAGCTTGGTAACAGGGCAAGAGACCCAGTACTTC CASSLVTGQETQYF
TRBJ2-2 NA TRBV11-2 16 NA TGTGCCAGCAGCCCCCTGGGGACGGCGAACACCGGGGAGCTGTTTTTT CASSPLGTANTGELFF
TRBJ2-5 NA TRBV10-1 17 NA TGCGCCAGCAGTGAGTCGAATGGGAGCCCCACTCAAGAGACCCAGTACTTC CASSESNGSPTQETQYF
TRBJ1-2 NA TRBV9 12 NA TGTGCCAGCAGCGAAGACCCCTATGGCTACACCTTC CASSEDPYGYTF
TRBJ2-1 NA TRBV14 15 NA TGTGCCAGCAGCCCGCGGGCCGCACCTTACAATGAGCAGTTCTTC CASSPRAAPYNEQFF
TRBJ2-5 NA TRBV9 14 NA TGTGCCAGCAGCGCGACCCTTCCGTCGGAGACCCAGTACTTC CASSATLPSETQYF
TRBJ1-1 NA TRBV15 15 NA TGTGCCACCAGCAGCCGGGACCGGGGGAGGACTGAAGCTTTCTTT CATSSRDRGRTEAFF
TRBJ1-2 NA TRBV13 14 NA TGTGCCAGCAGCTCGCCAGCCCGTAACTATGGCTACACCTTC CASSSPARNYGYTF
TRBJ2-1 NA TRBV28 16 NA TGTGCCAGCAGTTTAAAGTGGCGGGGTCTTTACAATGAGCAGTTCTTC CASSLKWRGLYNEQFF
TRBJ1-1 NA TRBV28 15 NA TGTGCCAGCAGTGCTCAGCCGGGGTCGGGCACTGAAGCTTTCTTT CASSAQPGSGTEAFF
TRBJ1-1 NA TRBV5-1 13 NA TGCGCCAGCAGCTTGGGCCCAACAGCCGAAGCTTTCTTT CASSLGPTAEAFF
TRBJ2-3 NA TRBV9 17 NA TGTGCCAGCAGCGTAGCTGACCCCACATTGCTCACAGATACGCAGTATTTT CASSVADPTLLTDTQYF
TRBJ2-3 NA TRBV29-1 11 NA TGCAGCTTAGGGAGTTCAGATACGCAGTATTTT CSLGSSDTQYF
TRBJ2-2 NA TRBV6-1 12 NA TGTGCCAGCACAGGGAACACCGGGGAGCTGTTTTTT CASTGNTGELFF
TRBJ2-3 NA TRBV27 14 NA TGTGCCACATTACCCTACGGGAGCACAGATACGCAGTATTTT CATLPYGSTDTQYF